Here is one TCR beta chain with its context. The CDR3 contains 14 residues. J was trimmed by 3 bases and V by 7 bases; bases with no gene match: 7. Germline loops: CDR1 LNHDA, CDR2 SQIVND (reference sequence). The data were produced by immunoSEQ multiplex PCR, yet TCRdb's version contains in-frame clones alone and is incomplete. The sample has 90,000 to 120,000 clones, around nine tenths seen once. The data are from a study of T cell responses to AZD1222 COVID-19 vaccine. This TCR was recovered from an adult who received the AZD1222 COVID-19 vaccine. V usage is TRBV19 and J usage is TRBJ1-1; 8 nucleotides align to TRBD1. The sample consisted of peripheral blood, taken 28 days after the second AZD1222 dose. CDR3 coding DNA: TGTGCCAGTATTCCAGGGGGCGGGGACACTGAAGCTTTCTTT. It translates to CASIPGGGDTEAFF.